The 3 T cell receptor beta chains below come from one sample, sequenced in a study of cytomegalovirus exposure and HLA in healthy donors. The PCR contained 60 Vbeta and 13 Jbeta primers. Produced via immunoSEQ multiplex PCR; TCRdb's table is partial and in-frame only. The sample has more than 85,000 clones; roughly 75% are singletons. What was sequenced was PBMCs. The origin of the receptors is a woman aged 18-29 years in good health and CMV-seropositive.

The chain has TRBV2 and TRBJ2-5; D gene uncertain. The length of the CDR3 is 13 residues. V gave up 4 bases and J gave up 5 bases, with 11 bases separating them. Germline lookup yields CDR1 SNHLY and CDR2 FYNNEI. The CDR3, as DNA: TGTGCCAGCAGTGTCCGGCTAGTGGAGACCCAGTACTTC. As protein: CASSVRLVETQYF.

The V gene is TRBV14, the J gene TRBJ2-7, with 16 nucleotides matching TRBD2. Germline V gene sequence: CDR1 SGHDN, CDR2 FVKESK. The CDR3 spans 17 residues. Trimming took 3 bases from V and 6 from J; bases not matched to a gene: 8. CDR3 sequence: CASSQLPGLAGGPEQYF. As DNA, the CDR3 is TGTGCCAGCAGCCAGCTACCGGGACTAGCGGGAGGGCCCGAGCAGTACTTC.

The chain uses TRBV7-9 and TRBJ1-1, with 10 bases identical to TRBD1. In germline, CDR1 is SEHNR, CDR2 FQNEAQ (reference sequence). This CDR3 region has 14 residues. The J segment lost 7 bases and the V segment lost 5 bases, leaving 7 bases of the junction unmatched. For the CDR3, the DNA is TGTGCCAGCAGCCTCGGGACAGGGGAGGGTGAAGCTTTCTTT. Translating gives CASSLGTGEGEAFF.